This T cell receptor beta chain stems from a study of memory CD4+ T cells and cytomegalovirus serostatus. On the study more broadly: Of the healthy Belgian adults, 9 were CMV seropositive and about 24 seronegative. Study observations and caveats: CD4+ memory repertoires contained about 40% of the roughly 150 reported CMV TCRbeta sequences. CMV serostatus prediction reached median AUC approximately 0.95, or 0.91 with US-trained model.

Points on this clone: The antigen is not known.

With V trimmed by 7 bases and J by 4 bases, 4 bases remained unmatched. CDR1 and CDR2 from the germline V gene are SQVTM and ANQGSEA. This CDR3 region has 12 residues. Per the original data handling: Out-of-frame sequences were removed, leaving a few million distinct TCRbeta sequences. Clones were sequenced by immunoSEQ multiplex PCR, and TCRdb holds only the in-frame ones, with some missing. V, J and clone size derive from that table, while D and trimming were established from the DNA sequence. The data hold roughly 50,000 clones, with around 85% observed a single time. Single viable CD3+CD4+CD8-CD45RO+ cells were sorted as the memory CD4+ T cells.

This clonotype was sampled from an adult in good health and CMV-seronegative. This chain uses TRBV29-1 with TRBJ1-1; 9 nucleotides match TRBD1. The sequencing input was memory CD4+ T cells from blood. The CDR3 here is CSGQGEGTEAFF. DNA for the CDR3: TGCAGCGGACAGGGGGAAGGCACTGAAGCTTTCTTT. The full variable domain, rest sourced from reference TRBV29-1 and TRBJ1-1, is SAVISQKPSRDICQRGTSLTIQCQVDSQVTMMFWYRQQPGQSLTLIATANQGSEATYESGFVIDKFPISRPNLTFSTLTVSNMSPEDSSIYLCSGQGEGTEAFFGQGTRLTVV.